The rows below give T cell receptor beta chains drawn from one sample of a study of blood T cell repertoires in COVID-19. Data came from immunoSEQ multiplex PCR; TCRdb stores just in-frame clones and leaves some out. There are over 25,000 clones in the sample; about 78% occur only once, and around a third lies in the top ten. Sequenced input: peripheral blood. Source of these receptors: an elderly man with acute or convalescent COVID-19. Each CDR3 is given with its conserved first and last residue. A D gene is named only where the DNA matches it firmly. Rows give clone size only sometimes, using once, few, many, or a class for an expanded clone.

>-|TRBJ2-7|-|TRBV10-3
TGTGCCATCAGACGTGAGTCCTACGAGCAGTACTTC
CAIRRESYEQYF
>-|TRBJ2-4|few|TRBV11-2
TGTGCCAGCAGCTTAGTGGCGGGGGCCCATCCTAGGATTCAGTACTTC
CASSLVAGAHPRIQYF
>-|TRBJ2-3|few|TRBV4-2
TGTGCCAGCAGCCAAGATGGTACTACCCAGACAGATACGCAGTATTTT
CASSQDGTTQTDTQYF
>TRBD2|TRBJ2-3|-|TRBV5-1
TGCGCCAGCAGTCGCGCTGGGACTAGCGGGGGAGATACGCAGTATTTT
CASSRAGTSGGDTQYF
>TRBD1|TRBJ2-7|-|TRBV9
TGTGCCAGCAGCCCGGGACAGGGACTCTACGAGCAGTACTTC
CASSPGQGLYEQYF
>TRBD1|TRBJ2-7|-|TRBV6-5
TGTGCCAGCAATTCGGGACAGGGGAGGAAGCAGTACTTC
CASNSGQGRKQYF
>-|TRBJ1-2|-|TRBV19
TGTGCCACAGGAGGTTTTAACTATGGCTACACCTTC
CATGGFNYGYTF
>-|TRBJ2-3|-|TRBV3-1/TRBV3-2
TGTGCCAGCAGCACTAGGTTGTTGTTAGGCGGGGGCACAGATACGCAGTATTTT
CASSTRLLLGGGTDTQYF
>-|TRBJ2-3|-|TRBV3-1/TRBV3-2
TGTGCCAGCAGCCAAGTGCGGGGGCCAAGCACAGATACGCAGTATTTT
CASSQVRGPSTDTQYF
>-|TRBJ1-1|-|TRBV11-2
TGTGCCAGCAGCTCGCTTGTCAGGGGGAACACTGAAGCTTTCTTT
CASSSLVRGNTEAFF
>-|TRBJ2-7|few|TRBV28
TGTGCCAGCAGTTTACCGCAGGGGGGTCAGCAGTACTTC
CASSLPQGGQQYF
>TRBD1|TRBJ1-4|once|TRBV18
TGTGCCAGCTCACCACCGGAGCAGGCAGGGGGAGAAAAACTGTTTTTT
CASSPPEQAGGEKLFF
>-|TRBJ2-4|-|TRBV7-8
TGTGCCAGCACCCCTTGGGCAGAGGCCAAAAACATTCAGTACTTC
CASTPWAEAKNIQYF
>-|TRBJ2-1|-|TRBV10-3
TGTGCCATCAGTGAGTCGAGCGGTCTAGCCCACAATGAGCAGTTCTTC
CAISESSGLAHNEQFF
>TRBD2|TRBJ2-2|-|TRBV7-9
TGTGCCAGCAGCTCTTCCCCGGGGGGGACCGGGGAGCTGTTTTTT
CASSSSPGGTGELFF
>TRBD1|TRBJ1-2|-|TRBV9
TGTGCCAGCAGCGACCCCGGGACAGGGGTAGACTATGGCTACACCTTC
CASSDPGTGVDYGYTF
>-|TRBJ2-3|-|TRBV11-3
TGTGCCAGCAGCCCGAACACAGGGTTTTCTAGCACAGATACGCAGTATTTT
CASSPNTGFSSTDTQYF
>TRBD2|TRBJ2-1|-|TRBV7-9
TGTGCCAGCAGCTACCTAGCGGGGGGTCTCGGTGAGCAGTTCTTC
CASSYLAGGLGEQFF
>TRBD2|TRBJ2-5|-|TRBV24-1
TGTGCCACCAGTGACGGGGGGGCAGGAGAGACCCAGTACTTC
CATSDGGAGETQYF
>-|TRBJ2-1|-|TRBV10-3
TGTGCCATCAAGGGTAGGGCGGAGGGGAATGAGCAGTTCTTC
CAIKGRAEGNEQFF
>TRBD2|TRBJ2-3|-|TRBV3-1/TRBV3-2
TGTGCCAGCAGCTCTTTTCCTAGCGGGGGGGCCAATAGGGATACGCAGTATTTT
CASSSFPSGGANRDTQYF
>-|TRBJ2-1|-|TRBV20-1
TGCAGTGGCTATTACAATGAGCAGTTCTTC
CSGYYNEQFF
>TRBD1|TRBJ2-3|-|TRBV19
TGTGCCAGTAGTACCCGACAGGGATTCACAGATACGCAGTATTTT
CASSTRQGFTDTQYF
>-|TRBJ2-4|-|TRBV19
TGTGCCAGTAGTTCCCCAATACTAGAGTTCACCGGCATTCAGTACTTC
CASSSPILEFTGIQYF
>-|TRBJ2-3|-|TRBV12-3/TRBV12-4
TGTGCCAGCAGTTTAGCTCCCTCAGATACGCAGTATTTT
CASSLAPSDTQYF
>-|TRBJ1-1|-|TRBV6-6
TGTGCCAGCAGTGCCTCAGGGCGGACTGAAGCTTTCTTT
CASSASGRTEAFF
>-|TRBJ1-6|-|TRBV4-1
TGCGCCAGCAGCCAAGGGTGGGGGCCGGGCAGTTCACCCCTCCACTTT
CASSQGWGPGSSPLHF
>-|TRBJ2-5|-|TRBV20-1
TGCAGTGCCACTAGGGAAGAGACCCAGTACTTC
CSATREETQYF
>-|TRBJ2-4|-|TRBV7-8
TGTGCCAGCAGCTTTTCTGGGGCAGTCAACATTCAGTACTTC
CASSFSGAVNIQYF
>-|TRBJ2-2|-|TRBV6-5
TGTGCCAGCTTCAGTACAGGAGCGAACACCGGGGAGCTGTTTTTT
CASFSTGANTGELFF
>TRBD1|TRBJ1-2|-|TRBV4-2
TGTGCCAGCAGCCAAGGACAGGGGTACCCGGGAAGTAGCTACACCTTC
CASSQGQGYPGSSYTF
>-|TRBJ1-1|-|TRBV6-5
TGTGCCAGCAGTTACTCGTGGCCGAACACTGAAGCTTTCTTT
CASSYSWPNTEAFF
>-|TRBJ1-5|-|TRBV12-3/TRBV12-4
TGTGCCAGCAGTTTACGGGGAGGGCAGCCCCAGCATTTT
CASSLRGGQPQHF
>-|TRBJ1-3|-|TRBV7-8
TGTGCCAGCAGCTTAACATCACAAGTTCGGGGCACCATATATTTT
CASSLTSQVRGTIYF
>-|TRBJ2-7|-|TRBV30
TGTGCCTGGGCCCGAGGGGGGGTCTCCTACGAGCAGTACTTC
CAWARGGVSYEQYF
>TRBD1|TRBJ2-7|-|TRBV7-2
TGTGCCAGCAGCTCCCCACCGACAGGGAACTACGAGCAGTACTTC
CASSSPPTGNYEQYF
>TRBD1|TRBJ2-2|-|TRBV18
TGTGCCAGCTCACCCATCCGGACAGGGCTTTCCACCGGGGAGCTGTTTTTT
CASSPIRTGLSTGELFF
>-|TRBJ1-1|-|TRBV29-1
TGCAGCGCTTTACCGACTCTCACTGAAGCTTTCTTT
CSALPTLTEAFF
>TRBD2|TRBJ2-2|-|TRBV9
TGTGCCAGCAGCGTAGGGAGCGGGGGGGCCACCGGGGAGCTGTTTTTT
CASSVGSGGATGELFF
>TRBD2|TRBJ2-3|-|TRBV3-1/TRBV3-2
TGTGCCAGCAGCTACCGACTAGCGGGGGGTACAGATACGCAGTATTTT
CASSYRLAGGTDTQYF
>TRBD2|TRBJ2-7|-|TRBV7-9
TGTGCCAGCAGCATCAGCGGGGGGGCCTACGAGCAGTACTTC
CASSISGGAYEQYF
>-|TRBJ2-7|few|TRBV6-5
TGTGCCAGCAGCCTCACCCAGGGCAGGGGCTACGAGCAGTACTTC
CASSLTQGRGYEQYF
>-|TRBJ2-3|-|TRBV7-6
TGTGCCAGCAGCTTAGAAGGATTTGGGGGGTCGGAGCAGTATTTT
CASSLEGFGGSEQYF
>-|TRBJ2-7|-|TRBV28
TGTGCCAGCAGCCAGGGGGGCAGGAACGACGAGCAGTACTTC
CASSQGGRNDEQYF
>-|TRBJ1-1|-|TRBV4-1
TGCGCCAGCAGCCATCTGACTGACAGATACACTGAAGCTTTCTTT
CASSHLTDRYTEAFF
>TRBD2|TRBJ2-5|-|TRBV14
TGTGCCAGCACCCCCCTGGGAGCGGGGGGGCGAGAGACCCAGTACTTC
CASTPLGAGGRETQYF
>TRBD1|TRBJ1-3|-|TRBV19
TGTGCCAGTAGTCCGCTGGAGGCAGGGGGTCGAGGAAACACCATATATTTT
CASSPLEAGGRGNTIYF
>-|TRBJ2-6|once|TRBV3-1/TRBV3-2
TGTGCCAGCAGCCAAGACCTACCAGGGTTCTCTGGGGCCAACGTCCTGACTTTC
CASSQDLPGFSGANVLTF
>TRBD1|TRBJ2-1|-|TRBV5-6
TGTGCCAGCAGCACACGGGACAGGGGGCTTAAGGGCTCCTACAATGAGCAGTTCTTC
CASSTRDRGLKGSYNEQFF
>-|TRBJ2-1|-|TRBV7-6
TGTGCCAGCAGCTTACAGGGCTCCTACAATGAGCAGTTCTTC
CASSLQGSYNEQFF
>-|TRBJ1-2|-|TRBV25-1
TGTGCCAGCAGTGAAAGCTCCAGGGATTACTATGGCTACACCTTC
CASSESSRDYYGYTF
>-|TRBJ2-3|-|TRBV20-1
TGCAGTGCTAGTCCCTTTTCAGGTACAGATACGCAGTATTTT
CSASPFSGTDTQYF
>-|TRBJ2-3|-|TRBV3-1/TRBV3-2
TGTGCCAGCAGCCAAGAGGCAGGGCTGGGCACAGATACGCAGTATTTT
CASSQEAGLGTDTQYF
>TRBD2|TRBJ2-7|-|TRBV3-1/TRBV3-2
TGTGCCAGCAGCCCACAAGGAGTGCGGGGGTTGTCCTACGAGCAGTACTTC
CASSPQGVRGLSYEQYF
>-|TRBJ2-1|-|TRBV7-9
TGTGCCAGCAGCCCACTCGAAAGAGACAATGAGCAGTTCTTC
CASSPLERDNEQFF
>TRBD1|TRBJ1-1|-|TRBV6-1
TGTGCCAGCAGTGAAGGACTTGGACAGGCGGTAACTGAAGCTTTCTTT
CASSEGLGQAVTEAFF
>-|TRBJ1-1|-|TRBV10-3
TGTGCCATCAGTGACAGTTCGAACACTGAAGCTTTCTTT
CAISDSSNTEAFF
>TRBD1|TRBJ2-5|-|TRBV14
TGTGCCAGCAGCCACCGGGACAGGGGGCGTTGGGAAGAGACCCAGTACTTC
CASSHRDRGRWEETQYF
>-|TRBJ1-5|few|TRBV12-3/TRBV12-4
TGTGCCAGCTGCTATAGCAATCAGCCCCAGCATTTT
CASCYSNQPQHF
>-|TRBJ1-5|-|TRBV5-1
TGCGCCAGCAGCTCCGAGGGGGGCAATCAGCCCCAGCATTTT
CASSSEGGNQPQHF